One T cell receptor (beta chain) is described in this entry. Its antigen has not been determined. No qualities accompany the bases; no much larger clone lies one base away. The sample belongs to a study of control samples from healthy donors and cancer patients (TCRdb year 2020). The library was generated by the immunoSEQ multiplex PCR assay. The clones in this table, taken by TCRdb from immuneACCESS, are in-frame only. Not every clone is retained; where verified, under half of the shortfall comes from an unresolved V gene, and the cause of the rest is unknown. The sample table contains around 170,000 clones; only one count was recorded for 80% to 90% of them. Approximately 4.9% of the sample lies in the top ten. CDR1 and CDR2, looked up from the germline V gene (reference sequence), are GTSNPN and SVGIG. Including the terminal cysteine and phenylalanine, the CDR3 comprises 14 residues. Only the CDR3 region is kept as DNA, spanning 42 bases read in frame from base 1. Unmatched junction bases come to 7, with V trimmed by 7 bases and J by 2 bases.

Recombination joined TRBV30 with TRBJ2-1; 8 of the junction bases match TRBD1. The clonotype comes from a woman aged 30 to 39 in good health. The sample was blood. The CDR3 has the sequence CAYARQGTYNEQFF. The bases read TGTGCCTACGCAAGACAGGGGACCTACAATGAGCAGTTCTTC.